Below are 22 T cell receptor beta chains sequenced from a single sample in a study of blood T cell repertoires in COVID-19 (dated by TCRdb to the early 2020s). The library was prepared using the immunoSEQ multiplex PCR assay. TCRdb carries this immuneACCESS record with in-frame sequences only. Its versions omit some clonotypes, under half of them owing to an unresolved V gene in the studies checked, with the rest unexplained. The sample includes fewer than 200,000 clones, with roughly 80% observed a single time. 6.5% to 9% of the sample is taken by the ten largest. Material: peripheral blood. These receptor sequences come from an elderly woman with COVID-19, enrolled during active disease.

The chain is built from TRBV6-5 and TRBJ1-1; TRBD1 is a possible D gene (6 bases). CDR1 and CDR2 from the germline V gene are MNHEY and SVGAGI. V lost 4 bases, J lost 1 base, and 13 bases lay in between. The CDR3 length is 15 residues. The CDR3 DNA follows: TGTGCCAGCAGTTTTACCGGGACAACGAACACTGAAGCTTTCTTT. This translates into CASSFTGTTNTEAFF.

Turning to this clone: This sample also contains other DNA sequences that code for the same CDR3. V is TRBV6-5 and J is TRBJ1-1; D unclear. Trimming took 6 bases from V and 0 from J, leaving 11 bases between them. The CDR3 length is 14 residues. Looked up from germline, CDR1 is MNHEY and CDR2 is SVGAGI. The CDR3 coding sequence is TGTGCCAGCAGCCGTTCGACATTGAACACTGAAGCTTTCTTT. Its protein product is CASSRSTLNTEAFF.

This clone was observed a few times. The chain links TRBV29-1 to TRBJ1-4; 7 bases are a match to TRBD1. The CDR3 contains 14 residues. V was clipped by 6 bases and J by 0 bases; unmatched bases: 4. Germline-derived CDR1 and CDR2 are SQVTM and ANQGSEA. The CDR3: CSVVTGATNEKLFF. For the CDR3, the DNA is TGCAGCGTAGTAACAGGGGCAACTAATGAAAAACTGTTTTTT.

The chain is built from TRBV5-6 and TRBJ1-2; D ambiguous. V was shortened by 4 bases and J by 7 bases, with 14 bases between the two germline ends. The CDR3 covers 13 residues. From germline, CDR1 is SGHDT and CDR2 YYEEEE. In DNA form, the CDR3 reads TGTGCCAGCAGCACGGCCCCGGCGGGTGGCTACACCTTC. Its translation is CASSTAPAGGYTF.

The chain has TRBV27 and TRBJ2-2; D is unclear. Trimming took 5 bases from V and 7 from J, leaving 14 bases between them. The CDR3 sequence is 14 residues long. Per the germline V gene, CDR1 is MNHEY and CDR2 is SMNVEV (reference sequence). The DNA for the CDR3 is TGTGCCAGCAGTCCTTATCGTAGTGGCGGGGAGCTGTTTTTT. Translation: CASSPYRSGGELFF.

This chain joins TRBV15 and TRBJ2-2, with TRBD2 as a possible D gene (5 bases). The germline CDR1 and CDR2 sequences are LNHNV and YYDKDF (reference sequence). V was cut by 5 bases and J by 8 bases, with 9 bases left in between. The CDR3 loop spans 12 amino acids. The CDR3 DNA reads as TGTGCCACCAGCCAGGAGGTTGGGGAGCTGTTTTTT. Its translation is CATSQEVGELFF.

CDR3 in amino acids: CASSPDGGAGEQYF. In DNA form, the CDR3 reads TGTGCCAGCTCACCGGACGGGGGTGCGGGCGAGCAGTACTTC. The chain couples TRBV18 to TRBJ2-7, with D possibly TRBD2 on 6 matching bases. Germline values: CDR1 KGHSH, CDR2 LQKENI. The V end was cut by 3 bases, the J end by 6 bases, with 15 bases between. The CDR3 sequence is 14 residues long.

The chain's CDR3 is CASTTRGYPGANYGYTF. CDR3 bases: TGTGCCAGCACCACTAGGGGGTACCCAGGAGCTAACTATGGCTACACCTTC. This sequence joins TRBV5-6 and TRBJ1-2; D is perhaps TRBD1 (6 bases). V was clipped by 6 bases and J by 0 bases, with 21 bases between them. Germline values: CDR1 SGHDT, CDR2 YYEEEE. The CDR3 loop spans 17 amino acids.

The chain employs TRBV3-1 (or the pseudogene TRBV3-2) and TRBJ1-3; D is perhaps TRBD1 (6 bases). Germline V gene sequence: CDR1 LGHDT, CDR2 YNNKEL (reference sequence). Trimming cost V 4 bases and J 1 base, with 14 bases left between them. The CDR3 totals 16 residues. This CDR3 is CASSRGGQGSGNTIYF. CDR3 bases: TGTGCCAGCAGCCGCGGGGGGCAAGGGTCTGGAAACACCATATATTTT.

The chain links TRBV11-3 to TRBJ2-1; 8 positions match TRBD1. This CDR3 has 13 residues. From germline, CDR1 is SGHNT and CDR2 YENEEA. V was pared by 5 bases and J by 9 bases, with 6 bases of the junction left unmatched. CDR3 coding DNA: TGTGCCAGCAGCCCCCGGACAGGGAGTGAGCAGTTCTTC. This translates into CASSPRTGSEQFF. The variable domain in full, completed from reference TRBV11-3 and TRBJ2-1, reads EAGVVQSPRYKIIEKKQPVAFWCNPISGHNTLYWYLQNLGQGPELLIRYENEEAVDDSQLPKDRFSAERLKGVDSTLKIQPAELGDSAVYLCASSPRTGSEQFFGPGTRLTVL.

This chain connects TRBV5-1 to TRBJ2-1, with 10 nucleotides matching TRBD1. This CDR3 is built from 15 residues. CDR1 and CDR2 (germline): SGHRS, YFSETQ. The J segment lost 9 bases and the V segment lost 1 base, leaving 7 bases of the junction unmatched. CDR3 DNA sequence: TGCGCCAGCAGCTTGCGACAGGGGGCAGTGGGTGAGCAGTTCTTC. This encodes CASSLRQGAVGEQFF.

The chain couples TRBV9 to TRBJ2-3, with 10 bases fitting TRBD2. This CDR3 has 15 residues. Germline assignment: CDR1 SGDLS and CDR2 YYNGEE. V gave up 1 base and J gave up 6 bases; unmatched junction bases: 5. The CDR3 DNA reads as TGTGCCAGCAGCGTAAGGACTAGCGGCGAGGATACGCAGTATTTT. Amino acids: CASSVRTSGEDTQYF.

The CDR3 DNA is TGTGCCAGCAGCTTGAGGAGGGGTTGGGGCTACGAGCAGTACTTC. This encodes CASSLRRGWGYEQYF. The chain combines TRBV5-4 with TRBJ2-7; TRBD2 might be the D (6 bases). This CDR3 is built from 15 residues. Trimming removed 1 base at V and 3 bases at J, with 14 bases between. Looked up from germline, CDR1 is SGHNT and CDR2 is YYREEE (reference sequence).

The chain combines TRBV9 with TRBJ2-7; TRBD1 is a possible D gene (6 bases). Germline values: CDR1 SGDLS, CDR2 YYNGEE. The V gene lost 4 bases and the J gene lost 6 bases, with 17 bases spanning the gap. The CDR3 runs to 14 residues. CDR3 sequence: CASSQGQRIGEQYF. In nucleotides, the CDR3 is TGTGCCAGCAGCCAGGGACAACGAATAGGCGAGCAGTACTTC.

The rearrangement uses TRBV6-1 and TRBJ1-2; D not certain. Trimming took 1 base from V and 7 from J, leaving 13 bases between them. Per germline, CDR1 MNHNS and CDR2 SASEGT. This CDR3 comprises 14 residues. The CDR3 here is CASSEGQPGVGYTF. CDR3 in DNA: TGTGCCAGCAGTGAAGGGCAGCCTGGAGTTGGCTACACCTTC.

This chain links TRBV7-6 with TRBJ2-5; 7 bases line up with TRBD1. Trimming took 0 bases from V and 2 from J; bases not matched to a gene: 12. The CDR3 sequence is 18 residues long. CDR1 is SGHVS, CDR2 FNYEAQ, per germline. CDR3 in DNA: TGTGCCAGCAGCTTAGCGCTGGGACAGACCTCCCTTCAAGAGACCCAGTACTTC. Its translation: CASSLALGQTSLQETQYF.

The sample holds one count of this clone. The chain is built from TRBV11-3 and TRBJ2-3, with 15 bases lining up with TRBD2. This CDR3 region has 17 residues. CDR1 is SGHNT, CDR2 YENEEA, per germline. With V trimmed by 4 bases and J by 4 bases, 6 bases remained unmatched. The CDR3 reads CASSWGLAGGKADTQYF. CDR3 coding DNA: TGTGCCAGCAGCTGGGGACTAGCGGGGGGTAAGGCAGATACGCAGTATTTT.

The CDR3 loop is CASSFGQGADTQYF. The CDR3 DNA reads as TGTGCCAGCAGCTTCGGACAGGGGGCAGATACGCAGTATTTT. V gene TRBV7-9 combines with J gene TRBJ2-3, with 10 nucleotides matching TRBD1. Germline assignment: CDR1 SEHNR and CDR2 FQNEAQ (reference sequence). After removal of 3 bases from V and 4 bases from J, the junction contained 1 base not matched to a gene. The CDR3 is 14 residues long.

The V gene is TRBV9, the J gene TRBJ2-7; TRBD1 matches at 7 bases. The CDR3 consists of 15 residues. The trim removed 2 bases at V and 3 bases at J, leaving 8 bases unmatched. Per germline, CDR1 SGDLS and CDR2 YYNGEE. CDR3 residues: CASSVSQGHIYEQYF. CDR3 coding DNA: TGTGCCAGCAGCGTCTCACAGGGGCATATCTACGAGCAGTACTTC.

The rearrangement links TRBV6-5 to TRBJ2-3; 7 bases are a match to TRBD2. CDR3 size: 15 residues. Germline CDR1 and CDR2: MNHEY and SVGAGI. J gave up 0 bases and V 2 bases, and 2 bases lay outside the gene matches. The CDR3 loop reads CASSYSSGSTDTQYF. The CDR3 region has the DNA TGTGCCAGCAGTTACAGTAGCGGGAGCACAGATACGCAGTATTTT.

The gene calls are TRBV7-8 and TRBJ1-5; D possibly corresponds to TRBD1 (6 bases). CDR1 and CDR2 (germline): SGHVS, FQNEAQ. Trimming took 4 bases from V and 8 from J, leaving 21 bases between them. The CDR3 spans 16 residues. CDR3 protein: CASSSRGGQALEPQHF. The CDR3 bases are TGTGCCAGCAGCTCCAGAGGGGGTCAGGCCTTGGAGCCCCAGCATTTT. Complete variable domain (other parts from reference TRBV7-8 and TRBJ1-5): GAGVSQSPRYKVAKRGQDVALRCDPISGHVSLFWYQQALGQGPEFLTYFQNEAQLDKSGLPSDRFFAERPEGSVSTLKIQRTQQEDSAVYLCASSSRGGQALEPQHFGDGTRLSIL.

The chain links TRBV19 to TRBJ1-5; the D gene is possibly TRBD1 (6 bases). Trimming took 7 bases from V and 6 from J, leaving 19 bases between them. This CDR3 has 15 amino acids. Germline loops: CDR1 LNHDA, CDR2 SQIVND (reference sequence). The CDR3 DNA sequence: TGTGCCAGTACCCCCCCAGGGGCAATGGGTCAGCCCCAGCATTTT. Translation: CASTPPGAMGQPQHF.